What follows describes a single TCR beta chain. The data stem from a study of T cells in Graves' hyperthyroidism and ophthalmopathy. It was RNA transcripts that yielded the amplified TCR beta CDR3 regions. Primed by the HTBI set, a first-round RT-PCR was run on the TCR CDR3. TCRdb re-called the multiplex PCR reads with MiXCR, one entry per CDR3 protein. There are hundreds of thousands of distinct CDR3 sequences in the sample; about 38% occur only once, and approximately 8.7% lies in the top ten. Sequencing was performed on blood. This sequence was found in a man younger than 35 with Graves' hyperthyroidism.

The CDR3 here is CASRLVQGDLVSPLHF. The CDR3 DNA reads TGTGCCAGCAGACTCGTACAGGGGGATTTAGTTTCACCCCTCCACTTT. This chain uses TRBV7-1 with TRBJ1-6, with 8 bases that match TRBD1. TRBV7-1 counts as an open reading frame of uncertain function. V was clipped by 6 bases and J by 9 bases; unmatched bases: 13. The CDR3 spans 16 residues.